The rows below give T cell receptor beta chains drawn from one sample of a study of T cells in Graves' hyperthyroidism and ophthalmopathy. One entry per CDR3 protein results from TCRdb running MiXCR on the multiplex PCR reads. Of fewer than 750,000 distinct CDR3 sequences listed, about 43% are singletons. What was sequenced was peripheral blood or thyroid tissue (not recorded which). Receptor source: a woman aged 18-30 years with Graves' hyperthyroidism. CDR3s include the opening cysteine and the closing phenylalanine or tryptophan. A D gene is named only where the DNA matches it firmly. A clone size is listed for some rows: how often the clone was seen (once, few, many), or a class if it is expanded.

j_call d_call clone_size v_call cdr3_aa cdr3_nt
TRBJ2-7 - many TRBV7-9 CASSFHSSELAYEQYF TGTGCCAGCAGCTTCCACTCTAGCGAGTTGGCCTACGAGCAGTACTTC
TRBJ2-2 TRBD2 few TRBV6-4 CASSSDSGAVTGELFF TGTGCCAGCAGTTCCGATAGCGGGGCGGTCACCGGGGAGCTGTTTTTT
TRBJ2-7 TRBD1 many TRBV20-1 CSARPQQGFFSYEQYF TGCAGTGCTAGACCTCAACAGGGGTTTTTCTCCTACGAGCAGTACTTC
TRBJ1-4 TRBD1 - TRBV7-3 CASRPDRDGSYEKLFF TGCGCCAGCAGACCGGACAGGGACGGGAGTTACGAAAAACTGTTTTTT
TRBJ1-6 - - TRBV7-2 CASGKTPLHF TGTGCCAGCGGAAAGACACCCCTCCACTTT
TRBJ2-7 - - TRBV7-8 CASSGPAVGIYEQYF TGTGCCAGCAGCGGTCCGGCGGTCGGAATCTACGAGCAGTACTTC
TRBJ1-2 - - TRBV29-1 CSVVSQGHYYGYTF TGCAGCGTCGTAAGTCAGGGACACTACTATGGCTACACCTTC
TRBJ2-7 TRBD1 many TRBV7-9 CASSFVGTGNNEQYF TGTGCCAGCAGCTTTGTGGGGACAGGGAACAACGAGCAGTACTTC
TRBJ2-5 TRBD2 many TRBV2 CASKGLQETQYF TGTGCCAGCAAGGGACTACAAGAGACCCAGTACTTC
TRBJ2-1 - many TRBV20-1 CSASGFDDEQFF TGCAGTGCTAGCGGGTTTGACGATGAGCAGTTCTTC
TRBJ2-7 - many TRBV24-1 CATSDASGTYEQYF TGTGCCACCAGTGATGCGAGCGGAACTTACGAGCAGTACTTC
TRBJ1-2 TRBD1 many TRBV7-9 CASSPTTGNGYTF TGTGCCAGCAGTCCGACGACAGGGAATGGCTACACCTTC
TRBJ2-6 - - TRBV11-2 CASSLVGSANVLTF TGTGCCAGCAGCTTAGTTGGCAGTGCCAACGTCCTGACTTTC
TRBJ2-1 TRBD2 - TRBV7-2 CASSQLAGVLYNEQFF TGTGCCAGCAGCCAACTAGCGGGAGTACTCTACAATGAGCAGTTCTTC
TRBJ2-3 TRBD2 - TRBV6-4 CASSDEGGRAGKDTQYF TGTGCCAGCAGTGACGAAGGCGGGAGGGCCGGGAAAGATACGCAGTATTTT
TRBJ1-2 - - TRBV29-1 CSVGSGDGYTF TGCAGCGTAGGGTCAGGGGACGGCTACACCTTC
TRBJ2-1 TRBD1 - TRBV10-3 CAISEVTGDYNEQFF TGTGCCATCAGTGAGGTAACAGGGGACTACAATGAGCAGTTCTTC
TRBJ1-5 - - TRBV15 CATSGGREQVQPQHF TGTGCCACCAGCGGCGGGAGAGAGCAGGTTCAGCCCCAGCATTTT
TRBJ1-3 - - TRBV20-1 CSAGGAERNTIYF TGCAGTGCTGGGGGGGCCGAGCGAAACACCATATATTTT
TRBJ2-5 - many TRBV7-2 CASSPEGWTQYF TGTGCCAGCAGCCCCGAAGGATGGACCCAGTACTTC
TRBJ1-2 - many TRBV4-1 CASSQDPASRGYGYTF TGCGCCAGCAGCCAAGATCCCGCCTCCCGCGGCTATGGCTACACCTTC
TRBJ1-2 TRBD1 once TRBV5-8 CASSTGTAF TGTGCCAGCAGCACCGGGACAGCCTTC
TRBJ2-4 - few TRBV5-1 CASSLANGGNIQYF TGCGCTAGCAGCTTGGCCAACGGCGGAAACATTCAGTACTTC
TRBJ2-7 TRBD2 many TRBV20-1 CSAPGLRSHYEQYF TGCAGTGCTCCGGGACTAAGAAGCCACTACGAGCAGTACTTC
TRBJ1-1 - many TRBV27 CASSPQAFGTEAFF TGTGCCAGCAGTCCGCAGGCGTTCGGCACTGAAGCTTTCTTT
TRBJ2-5 - many TRBV7-2 CASTLAAGPETQYF TGTGCCAGCACCTTAGCGGCGGGACCAGAGACCCAGTACTTC
TRBJ2-1 - few TRBV2 CASSEVSRGNEQFF TGTGCCAGCAGTGAGGTTAGCCGGGGCAATGAGCAGTTCTTC
TRBJ2-7 TRBD2 - TRBV20-1 CSASGPWASGNEQYF TGCAGTGCTAGTGGGCCCTGGGCTAGCGGGAACGAGCAGTACTTC
TRBJ1-6 TRBD1 - TRBV20-1 CSVEGAFSALHF TGCAGTGTTGAGGGGGCTTTTTCGGCCCTCCACTTT
TRBJ1-1 - - TRBV6-1 CASSERGNTEVFF TGTGCCAGCAGTGAACGAGGGAACACTGAAGTTTTCTTT
TRBJ2-1 TRBD2 few TRBV7-6 CASSLEGLGSNEQFF TGTGCCAGCAGCTTAGAGGGACTAGGCTCCAATGAGCAGTTCTTC
TRBJ1-5 - many TRBV4-1 CASSQGGVSNQPQHF TGCGCCAGCAGCCAAGGAGGGGTTAGCAATCAGCCCCAGCATTTT
TRBJ1-1 TRBD1 many TRBV19 CASSPDRLMNTEAFF TGTGCCAGTAGTCCGGACAGGCTCATGAACACTGAAGCTTTCTTT
TRBJ2-7 TRBD2 many TRBV5-1 CASSLHLAEGLYEQYF TGCGCCAGCAGCTTGCACCTAGCGGAGGGTCTCTACGAGCAGTACTTC
TRBJ2-2 - - TRBV20-1 CSAHEGGPRAGELFF TGCAGTGCTCACGAGGGGGGACCTCGGGCCGGGGAGCTGTTTTTT
TRBJ1-1 - many TRBV2 CASSVLQGNTEAFF TGTGCCAGCAGTGTGTTACAGGGGAACACTGAAGCTTTCTTT
TRBJ1-1 TRBD1 - TRBV7-9 CASSLQGKGYTEAFF TGTGCCAGCAGCCTACAGGGGAAGGGCTACACTGAAGCTTTCTTT
TRBJ2-4 - - TRBV6-4 CASSGTYGEVAKNIQYF TGTGCCAGCAGTGGGACATACGGCGAGGTGGCCAAAAACATTCAGTACTTC
TRBJ1-1 - - TRBV4-1 CASSQGGVYEAFF TGCGCCAGCAGCCAAGGGGGGGTTTATGAAGCTTTCTTT
TRBJ2-2 - many TRBV7-7 CASSEVTGELFF TGTGCTAGCAGCGAAGTAACCGGGGAGCTGTTTTTT
TRBJ2-2 TRBD2 - TRBV12-3/TRBV12-4 CASSTSGLVSDTGELFF TGTGCCAGCAGTACCTCGGGACTAGTATCTGACACCGGGGAGCTGTTTTTT
TRBJ1-2 TRBD1 once TRBV10-3 CAISTGGGYGYTF TGTGCCATCAGTACAGGGGGCGGCTATGGCTACACCTTC
TRBJ1-3 - - TRBV11-2 CAIAGASSGNTIYF TGTGCCATCGCTGGGGCAAGCTCTGGAAACACCATATATTTT
TRBJ1-4 - - TRBV7-9 CASSLGEWEKLFF TGTGCCAGCAGCTTGGGCGAGTGGGAAAAACTGTTTTTT
TRBJ2-7 - - TRBV27 CASSSTTGFPSYEQYF TGTGCCAGCAGTTCCACGACAGGATTCCCCTCCTACGAGCAGTACTTC
TRBJ2-5 - - TRBV10-3 CAIRPDGRIQETQYF TGTGCCATCAGACCAGACGGACGGATCCAAGAGACCCAGTACTTC
TRBJ2-1 TRBD2 - TRBV10-3 CAISVSGRVKGYNEQFF TGTGCCATCAGTGTGAGCGGGAGGGTTAAAGGTTACAATGAGCAGTTCTTC
TRBJ2-5 - many TRBV9 CASSVAPQETQYF TGTGCCAGCAGCGTAGCACCCCAAGAGACCCAGTACTTC
TRBJ2-5 - many TRBV7-9 CASSLVEQIQETQYF TGTGCCAGCAGCTTAGTTGAACAAATCCAAGAGACCCAGTACTTC
TRBJ2-2 - - TRBV20-1 CSARDWGLNTGELFF TGCAGTGCTAGAGATTGGGGACTTAACACCGGGGAGCTGTTTTTT